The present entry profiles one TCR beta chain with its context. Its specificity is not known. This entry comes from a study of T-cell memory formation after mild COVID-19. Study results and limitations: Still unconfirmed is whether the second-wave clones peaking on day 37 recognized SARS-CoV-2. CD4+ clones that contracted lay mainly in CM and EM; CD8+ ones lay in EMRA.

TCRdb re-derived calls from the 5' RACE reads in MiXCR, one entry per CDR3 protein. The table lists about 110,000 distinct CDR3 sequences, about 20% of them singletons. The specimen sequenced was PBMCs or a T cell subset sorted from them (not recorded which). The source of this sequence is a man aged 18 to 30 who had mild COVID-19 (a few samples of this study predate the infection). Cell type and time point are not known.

DNA of the CDR3: TGTGCCAGCAGTTACTCGGGACTAGCGGCCTCTGGGGCCAACGTCCTGACTTTC. Protein: CASSYSGLAASGANVLTF. This chain connects TRBV6-6 to TRBJ2-6; 11 bases map to TRBD2. From germline, CDR1 is MNHNY and CDR2 SVGAGI (reference sequence). The CDR3 has 18 residues. J was trimmed by 0 bases and V by 0 bases; bases with no gene match: 1.